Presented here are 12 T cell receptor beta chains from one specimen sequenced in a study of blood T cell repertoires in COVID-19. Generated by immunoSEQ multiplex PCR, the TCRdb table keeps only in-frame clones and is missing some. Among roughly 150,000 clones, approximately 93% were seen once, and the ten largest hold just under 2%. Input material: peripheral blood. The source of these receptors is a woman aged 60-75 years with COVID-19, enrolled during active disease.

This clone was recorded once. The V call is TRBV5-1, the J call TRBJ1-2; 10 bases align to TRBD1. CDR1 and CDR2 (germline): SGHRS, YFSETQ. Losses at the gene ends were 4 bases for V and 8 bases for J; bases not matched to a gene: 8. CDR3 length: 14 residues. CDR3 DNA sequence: TGCGCCAGCAGCCGAATGACAGGGGGCTGGGGCTACACCTTC. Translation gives CASSRMTGGWGYTF.

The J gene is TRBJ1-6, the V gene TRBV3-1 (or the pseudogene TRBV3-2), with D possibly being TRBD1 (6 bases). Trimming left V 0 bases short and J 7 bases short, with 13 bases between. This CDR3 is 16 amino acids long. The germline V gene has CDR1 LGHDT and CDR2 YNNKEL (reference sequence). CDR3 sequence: CASSQDGQIGNSPLHF. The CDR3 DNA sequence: TGTGCCAGCAGCCAAGATGGACAGATCGGCAATTCACCCCTCCACTTT.

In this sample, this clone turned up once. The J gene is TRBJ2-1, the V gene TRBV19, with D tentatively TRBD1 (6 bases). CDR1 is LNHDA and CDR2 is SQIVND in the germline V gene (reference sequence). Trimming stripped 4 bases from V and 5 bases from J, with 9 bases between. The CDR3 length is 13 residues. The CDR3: CASSTDRDNEQFF. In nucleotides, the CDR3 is TGTGCCAGTAGTACGGACAGAGACAATGAGCAGTTCTTC.

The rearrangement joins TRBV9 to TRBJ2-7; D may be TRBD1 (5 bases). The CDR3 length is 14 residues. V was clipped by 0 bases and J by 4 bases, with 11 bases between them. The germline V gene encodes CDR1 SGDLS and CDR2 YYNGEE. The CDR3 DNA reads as TGTGCCAGCAGCGTAGTGTTGAAGGGGTACGAGCAGTACTTC. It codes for CASSVVLKGYEQYF.

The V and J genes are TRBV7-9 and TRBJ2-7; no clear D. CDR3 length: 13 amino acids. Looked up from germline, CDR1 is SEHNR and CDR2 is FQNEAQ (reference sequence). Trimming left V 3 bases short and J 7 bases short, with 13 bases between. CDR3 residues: CASSFPSLMEQYF. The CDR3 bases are TGTGCCAGCAGCTTCCCCTCCCTAATGGAGCAGTACTTC.

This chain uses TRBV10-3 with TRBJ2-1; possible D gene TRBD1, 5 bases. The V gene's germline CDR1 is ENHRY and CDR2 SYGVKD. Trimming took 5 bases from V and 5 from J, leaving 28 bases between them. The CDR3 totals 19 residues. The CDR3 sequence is CAISLTSRQLPQGDNEQFF. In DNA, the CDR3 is TGTGCCATCAGTTTAACCTCAAGACAGCTACCTCAAGGGGACAATGAGCAGTTCTTC.

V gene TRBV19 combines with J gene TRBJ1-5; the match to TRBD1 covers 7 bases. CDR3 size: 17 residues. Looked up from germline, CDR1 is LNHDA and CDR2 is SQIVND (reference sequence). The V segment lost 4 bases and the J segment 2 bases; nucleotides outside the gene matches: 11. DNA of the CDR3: TGTGCCAGTAGTACCCTTGGACAGGCTGGGGGCAATCAGCCCCAGCATTTT. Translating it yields CASSTLGQAGGNQPQHF.

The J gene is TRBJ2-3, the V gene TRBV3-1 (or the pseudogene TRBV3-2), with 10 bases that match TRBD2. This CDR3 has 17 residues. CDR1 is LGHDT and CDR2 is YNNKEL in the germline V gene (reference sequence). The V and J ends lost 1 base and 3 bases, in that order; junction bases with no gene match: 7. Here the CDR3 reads CASSQGLAGAGTDTQYF. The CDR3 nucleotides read TGTGCCAGCAGCCAAGGGCTAGCGGGGGCCGGGACAGATACGCAGTATTTT.

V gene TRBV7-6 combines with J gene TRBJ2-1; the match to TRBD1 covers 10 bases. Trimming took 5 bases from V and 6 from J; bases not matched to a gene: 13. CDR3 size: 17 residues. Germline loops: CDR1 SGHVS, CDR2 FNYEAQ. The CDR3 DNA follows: TGTGCCAGCAGCCTAAGACAGGGGGCAGGAGCAGGCAATGAGCAGTTCTTC. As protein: CASSLRQGAGAGNEQFF.

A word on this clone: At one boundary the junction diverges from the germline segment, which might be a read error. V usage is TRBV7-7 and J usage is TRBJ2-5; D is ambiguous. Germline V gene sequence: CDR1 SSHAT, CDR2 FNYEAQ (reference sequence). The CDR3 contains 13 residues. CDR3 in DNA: TGTGCTAGCAGCTTAGCCATGCAGGAGACCCAGTACTTC. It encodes CASSLAMQETQYF.

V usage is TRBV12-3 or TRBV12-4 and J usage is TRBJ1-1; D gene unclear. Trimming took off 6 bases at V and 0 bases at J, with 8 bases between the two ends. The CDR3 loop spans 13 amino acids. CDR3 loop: CASRRELNTEAFF. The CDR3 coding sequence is TGTGCCAGCAGACGGGAGCTGAACACTGAAGCTTTCTTT.

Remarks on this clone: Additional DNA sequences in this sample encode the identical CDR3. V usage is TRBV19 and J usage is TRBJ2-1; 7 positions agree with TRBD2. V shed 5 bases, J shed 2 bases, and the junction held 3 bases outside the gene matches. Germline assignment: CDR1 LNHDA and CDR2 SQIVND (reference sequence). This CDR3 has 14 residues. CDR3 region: CASSRGLAYNEQFF. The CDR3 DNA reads TGTGCCAGTAGTCGAGGACTAGCCTACAATGAGCAGTTCTTC.